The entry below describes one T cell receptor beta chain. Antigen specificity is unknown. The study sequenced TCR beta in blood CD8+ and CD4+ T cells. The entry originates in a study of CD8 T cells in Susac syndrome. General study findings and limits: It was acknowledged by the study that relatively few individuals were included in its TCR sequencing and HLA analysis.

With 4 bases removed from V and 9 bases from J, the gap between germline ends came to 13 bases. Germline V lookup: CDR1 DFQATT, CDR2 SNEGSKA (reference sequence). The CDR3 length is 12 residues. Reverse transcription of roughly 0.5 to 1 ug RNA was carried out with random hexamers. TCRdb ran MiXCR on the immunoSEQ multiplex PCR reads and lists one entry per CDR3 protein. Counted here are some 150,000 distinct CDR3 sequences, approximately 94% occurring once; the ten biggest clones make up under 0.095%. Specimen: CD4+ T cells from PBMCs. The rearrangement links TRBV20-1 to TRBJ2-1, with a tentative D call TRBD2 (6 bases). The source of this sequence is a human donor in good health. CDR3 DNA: TGCAGTGCTACCCCACGGGGGAGTGAGCAGTTCTTC. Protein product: CSATPRGSEQFF.